Following are 23 T cell receptor beta chains from one sample sequenced in a study of blood T cell repertoires in COVID-19. Produced via immunoSEQ multiplex PCR; TCRdb's table is partial and in-frame only. The sample holds some 270,000 clones; approximately 85% are singletons and the top ten take more than 3.5%. The sequenced sample consisted of PBMCs or T cells enriched from blood (not recorded which). The receptors come from a woman in her twenties or thirties who had recovered from COVID-19.

This sequence joins TRBV10-3 and TRBJ1-3; D call uncertain. Germline assignment: CDR1 ENHRY and CDR2 SYGVKD. This CDR3 spans 16 amino acids. V lost 2 bases and J lost 8, with 19 bases in between. The CDR3 loop is CAISEHPRTTLDTIYF. In nucleotides, the CDR3 is TGTGCCATCAGTGAGCACCCGAGGACTACGCTGGACACCATATATTTT.

The chain couples TRBV3-1 (or the pseudogene TRBV3-2) to TRBJ2-2, with a weak D call TRBD2 (5 bases). Germline V CDR1 and CDR2: LGHDT, YNNKEL (reference sequence). Trimming stripped 4 bases from V and 7 bases from J, with 16 bases between. The CDR3 has 15 residues. The CDR3: CASSPQRGLGGELFF. In nucleotides, the CDR3 is TGTGCCAGCAGCCCCCAAAGAGGGCTGGGCGGGGAGCTGTTTTTT.

This clone was counted a single time. The V call is TRBV19, the J call TRBJ1-2; D perhaps matches TRBD1 (6 bases). V was trimmed by 5 bases and J by 2 bases, leaving 18 bases between them. In germline, CDR1 is LNHDA, CDR2 SQIVND (reference sequence). This CDR3 comprises 16 residues. The CDR3 loop is CASSSPSGGSNYGYTF. In nucleotides, the CDR3 is TGTGCCAGTAGTTCCCCGTCGGGGGGCAGCAACTATGGCTACACCTTC.

V and J are TRBV12-3 or TRBV12-4 and TRBJ1-1, with D unresolved. Trimming removed 2 bases from V and 1 base from J, with 5 bases in between. This CDR3 is built from 13 residues. CDR3 region: CASSLNRNTEAFF. As DNA, the CDR3 is TGTGCCAGCAGTTTAAATCGGAACACTGAAGCTTTCTTT.

The DNA of the CDR3 is TGTGCCAGCAGCCCAAGAGTAACTGAAGCTTTCTTT. Its translation is CASSPRVTEAFF. The V call is TRBV7-9, the J call TRBJ1-1; D remains ambiguous. Trimming left V 5 bases short and J 5 bases short, with 9 bases between. CDR3 length equals 12 residues. CDR1 SEHNR and CDR2 FQNEAQ come from the germline V gene (reference sequence). Supplemented by reference TRBV7-9 and TRBJ1-1, the full variable domain reads DTGVSQNPRHKITKRGQNVTFRCDPISEHNRLYWYRQTLGQGPEFLTYFQNEAQLEKSRLLSDRFSAERPKGSFSTLEIQRTEQGDSAMYLCASSPRVTEAFFGQGTRLTVV.

This chain joins TRBV7-9 and TRBJ1-2, with a weak D call TRBD1 (6 bases). V was shortened by 3 bases and J by 4 bases, with 12 bases between the two germline ends. CDR3 length: 14 residues. The germline CDR1 and CDR2 sequences are SEHNR and FQNEAQ (reference sequence). This chain's CDR3 is CASSFPRDTYGYTF. For the CDR3, the DNA is TGTGCCAGCAGCTTTCCCCGGGACACCTATGGCTACACCTTC.

This clone appeared many times. The chain has TRBV6-1 and TRBJ1-6, with TRBD1 as a possible D gene (6 bases). The CDR3 runs to 14 residues. With 0 bases removed from V and 8 bases from J, the gap between germline ends came to 8 bases. Per the germline V gene, CDR1 is MNHNS and CDR2 is SASEGT. DNA of the CDR3: TGTGCCAGCAGTGAAGCGCAGGGGTATTCACCCCTCCACTTT. Translated, it gives CASSEAQGYSPLHF.

As DNA, the CDR3 is TGCGCCAGCAGCTTGCAGGGTAAAGAGACCCAGTACTTC. It codes for CASSLQGKETQYF. This sequence joins TRBV5-1 and TRBJ2-5; D may be TRBD1 (5 bases). Germline V gene sequence: CDR1 SGHRS, CDR2 YFSETQ. This CDR3 comprises 13 residues. V lost 1 base, J lost 3 bases, and 7 bases lay in between. Based on the CDR3 plus reference TRBV5-1 and TRBJ2-5, the full variable domain is KAGVTQTPRYLIKTRGQQVTLSCSPISGHRSVSWYQQTPGQGLQFLFEYFSETQRNKGNFPGRFSGRQFSNSRSEMNVSTLELGDSALYLCASSLQGKETQYFGPGTRLLVL.

The chain couples TRBV9 to TRBJ2-2; 7 bases line up with TRBD1. J was trimmed by 2 bases and V by 4 bases; bases with no gene match: 5. The CDR3 sequence is 15 residues long. From germline, CDR1 is SGDLS and CDR2 YYNGEE. CDR3 coding DNA: TGTGCCAGCAGCTTATACAGGGGAAACACCGGGGAGCTGTTTTTT. It yields the protein CASSLYRGNTGELFF. Full variable domain (remainder filled in from reference TRBV9 and TRBJ2-2): DSGVTQTPKHLITATGQRVTLRCSPRSGDLSVYWYQQSLDQGLQFLIQYYNGEERAKGNILERFSAQQFPDLHSELNLSSLELGDSALYFCASSLYRGNTGELFFGEGSRLTVL.

Comments on this clone: In the same sample, other DNA sequences code for this CDR3. This rearrangement joins TRBV28 to TRBJ2-7, with D possibly TRBD1 on 6 matching bases. Germline loops: CDR1 MDHEN, CDR2 SYDVKM. Trimming cost V 6 bases and J 1 base, with 10 bases left between them. This CDR3 has 13 amino acids. This chain's CDR3 is CASRPGQSYEQYF. Written as DNA, the CDR3 is TGTGCCAGCAGGCCGGGACAATCCTACGAGCAGTACTTC.

This chain links TRBV5-1 with TRBJ2-5; 12 nucleotides agree with TRBD2. The V segment lost 4 bases and the J segment 3 bases; nucleotides outside the gene matches: 7. Germline V CDR1 and CDR2: SGHRS, YFSETQ. This CDR3 region has 16 residues. The CDR3 protein is CASSPLTSGGEETQYF. CDR3 nucleotide sequence: TGCGCCAGCAGCCCCCTGACTAGCGGGGGCGAAGAGACCCAGTACTTC.

The rearrangement joins TRBV19 to TRBJ1-6, with 7 bases aligning to TRBD1. The CDR3 is 16 residues long. From germline, CDR1 is LNHDA and CDR2 SQIVND (reference sequence). V dropped 5 bases and J dropped 9; count of bases not matched to a gene: 13. Written as DNA, the CDR3 is TGTGCCAGTAGTCCGAGATCCGGGACAGTAGGTTCACCCCTCCACTTT. This sequence encodes CASSPRSGTVGSPLHF.

CDR3 sequence reads: CASSERGVDKETQYF. The CDR3 nucleotides are TGTGCCAGCAGTGAGCGGGGGGTGGACAAAGAGACCCAGTACTTC. J is TRBJ2-5 and V is TRBV2; 8 bases map to TRBD2. Per the germline V gene, CDR1 is SNHLY and CDR2 is FYNNEI. The CDR3 consists of 15 residues. J lost 3 bases, V lost 3 bases, and 6 bases had no gene match.

The V and J genes are TRBV18 and TRBJ2-3; 9 bases match TRBD2. Per germline, CDR1 KGHSH and CDR2 LQKENI. V shed 5 bases and J 0 bases; nucleotides not matched to a gene: 9. CDR3 length: 17 amino acids. CDR3 bases: TGTGCCAGCTCATCGATAACGACTAGCGGTAGCACAGATACGCAGTATTTT. The encoded protein is CASSSITTSGSTDTQYF.

Only a few counts were recorded for this clone. The V and J genes are TRBV15 and TRBJ1-1; TRBD1 might be the D (6 bases). CDR3 length: 13 residues. Germline V gene lookup returns CDR1 LNHNV and CDR2 YYDKDF (reference sequence). V lost 1 base, J lost 10 bases, and 13 bases lay in between. The CDR3 DNA reads TGTGCCACCAGCAGAGCAGGGGAGAGGGCAGCTTTCTTT. This codes for CATSRAGERAAFF.

The chain joins TRBV5-1 to TRBJ1-2; a possible D gene is TRBD1 (6 bases). The germline CDR1 and CDR2 sequences are SGHRS and YFSETQ. CDR3 length: 16 amino acids. V was clipped by 4 bases and J by 1 base, with 17 bases between them. CDR3 sequence (DNA): TGCGCCAGCAGCGACGGACGGACAGCTATTAACTATGGCTACACCTTC. Translating gives CASSDGRTAINYGYTF.

The J gene is TRBJ2-7, the V gene TRBV6-4; 9 nucleotides line up with TRBD2. With 3 bases clipped from V and 3 bases from J, the junction kept 6 bases outside the gene matches. The CDR3 runs to 15 residues. Germline V gene lookup returns CDR1 MRHNA and CDR2 SNTAGT. In DNA form, the CDR3 reads TGTGCCAGCAGTGAGCTAGCGGGATCCCTCTACGAGCAGTACTTC. This codes for CASSELAGSLYEQYF.

This clone occurred a few times. The chain combines TRBV3-1 (or the pseudogene TRBV3-2) with TRBJ2-3, with 8 bases aligning to TRBD2. This CDR3 comprises 17 residues. Germline trimming cut 0 bases from V and 2 bases from J; bases unmatched to any gene: 7. Germline values: CDR1 LGHDT, CDR2 YNNKEL (reference sequence). CDR3 residues: CASSQDLNSGATDTQYF. CDR3 nucleotide sequence: TGTGCCAGCAGCCAAGATTTGAATAGCGGGGCCACAGATACGCAGTATTTT.

V gene TRBV3-1 (or the pseudogene TRBV3-2) combines with J gene TRBJ2-7; possibly TRBD1 for D (5 bases). Trimming left V 5 bases short and J 4 bases short, with 27 bases between. The CDR3 contains 18 residues. The germline V gene has CDR1 LGHDT and CDR2 YNNKEL (reference sequence). The CDR3 coding sequence is TGTGCCAGCAGCGGACACTCGGCGTGGAGTTCCGGCAATTACGAGCAGTACTTC. Encoded protein: CASSGHSAWSSGNYEQYF.

The gene calls are TRBV5-1 and TRBJ1-1, with D possibly matching TRBD1 (6 bases). V lost 1 base to trimming and J lost 3 bases, with 7 bases between them. Germline-derived CDR1 and CDR2 are SGHRS and YFSETQ. CDR3 size: 13 residues. The CDR3 region is CASSLKGDTEAFF. The CDR3 DNA is TGCGCCAGCAGCTTGAAGGGGGACACTGAAGCTTTCTTT.

This chain connects TRBV7-2 to TRBJ1-6, with D maybe TRBD1 (6 bases). The V end was cut by 0 bases, the J end by 9 bases, with 15 bases between. Germline-derived CDR1 and CDR2 are SGHTA and FQGNSA. The CDR3 contains 16 residues. The CDR3 reads CASSLAWAGVSSPLHF. DNA for the CDR3: TGTGCCAGCAGCTTAGCGTGGGCAGGGGTGAGTTCACCCCTCCACTTT.

This chain joins TRBV5-4 and TRBJ2-2; D might be TRBD1 (6 bases). CDR1 and CDR2 from the germline V gene are SGHNT and YYREEE (reference sequence). V was clipped by 2 bases and J by 5 bases, with 19 bases between them. There are 17 residues in the CDR3. CDR3 sequence reads: CASSFGQGPWGTGELFF. As DNA, the CDR3 is TGTGCCAGCAGCTTTGGCCAGGGGCCCTGGGGGACCGGGGAGCTGTTTTTT.

The chain is built from TRBV5-1 and TRBJ1-1; D not certain. V lost 4 bases and J 1 base, leaving 14 bases between the germline ends. Per germline, CDR1 SGHRS and CDR2 YFSETQ. CDR3 length: 15 amino acids. CDR3 amino acids: CASSRMGGSNTEAFF. In DNA form, the CDR3 reads TGCGCCAGCAGCCGTATGGGAGGCTCGAACACTGAAGCTTTCTTT.